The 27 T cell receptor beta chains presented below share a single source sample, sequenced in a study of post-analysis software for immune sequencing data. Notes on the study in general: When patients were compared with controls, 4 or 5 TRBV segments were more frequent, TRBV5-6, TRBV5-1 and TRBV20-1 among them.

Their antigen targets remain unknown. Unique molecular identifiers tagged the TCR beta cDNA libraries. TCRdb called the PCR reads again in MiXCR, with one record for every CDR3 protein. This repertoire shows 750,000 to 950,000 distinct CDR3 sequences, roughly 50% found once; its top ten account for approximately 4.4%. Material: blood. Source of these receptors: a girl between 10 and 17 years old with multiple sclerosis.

The CDR3 coding sequence is TGTGCCAGCAGCTTAGCTCCAGACACAATCTACGAGCAGTACTTC. The encoded protein is CASSLAPDTIYEQYF. V gene TRBV7-2 combines with J gene TRBJ2-5; no clear D. The J call may be mistaken, given a closer DNA end match to TRBJ2-7. This CDR3 has 15 amino acids. Germline CDR1 SGHTA, CDR2 FQGNSA.

CDR3 in amino acids: CASTTGPGFYNEQFF. In DNA form, the CDR3 reads TGTGCCAGCACTACGGGACCTGGGTTCTACAATGAGCAGTTCTTC. The gene calls are TRBV6-1 and TRBJ2-1; D could derive from TRBD1 or TRBD2 (5 bases each). The CDR3 is made up of 15 amino acids. V gave up 7 bases and J gave up 3 bases, with 16 bases separating them. Germline CDR1 is MNHNS and CDR2 is SASEGT.

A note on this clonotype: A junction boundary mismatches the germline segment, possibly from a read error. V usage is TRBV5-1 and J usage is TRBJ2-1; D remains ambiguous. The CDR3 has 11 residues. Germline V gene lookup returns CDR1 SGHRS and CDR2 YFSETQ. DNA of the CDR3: TGTGCCAGCAGCTTAATAAATGAGCAGTTCTTC. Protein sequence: CASSLINEQFF.

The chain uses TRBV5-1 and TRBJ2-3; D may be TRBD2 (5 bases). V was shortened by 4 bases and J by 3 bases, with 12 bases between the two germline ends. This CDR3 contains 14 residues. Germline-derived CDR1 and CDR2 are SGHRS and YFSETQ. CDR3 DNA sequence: TGCGCCAGCAGCATTCAACTAGGGACAGATACGCAGTATTTT. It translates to CASSIQLGTDTQYF.

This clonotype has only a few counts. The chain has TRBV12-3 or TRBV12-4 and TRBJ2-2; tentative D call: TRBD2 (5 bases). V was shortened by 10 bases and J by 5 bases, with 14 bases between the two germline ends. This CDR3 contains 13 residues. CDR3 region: CATSGRRTGELFF. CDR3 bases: TGTGCCACCTCGGGCCGGAGGACCGGGGAGCTGTTTTTT.

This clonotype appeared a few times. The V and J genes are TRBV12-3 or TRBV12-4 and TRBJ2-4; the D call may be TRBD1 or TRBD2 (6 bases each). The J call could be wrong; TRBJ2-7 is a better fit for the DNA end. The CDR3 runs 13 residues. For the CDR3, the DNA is TGTGCCAGCAGTGGCGGGACATCCCACGAGCAGTACTTC. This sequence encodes CASSGGTSHEQYF.

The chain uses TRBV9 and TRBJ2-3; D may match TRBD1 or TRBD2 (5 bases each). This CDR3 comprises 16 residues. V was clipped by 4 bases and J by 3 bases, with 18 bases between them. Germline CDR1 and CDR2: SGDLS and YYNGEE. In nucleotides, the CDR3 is TGTGCCAGCAGCAGGGGACGGATGATGGGTACAGATACGCAGTATTTT. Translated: CASSRGRMMGTDTQYF.

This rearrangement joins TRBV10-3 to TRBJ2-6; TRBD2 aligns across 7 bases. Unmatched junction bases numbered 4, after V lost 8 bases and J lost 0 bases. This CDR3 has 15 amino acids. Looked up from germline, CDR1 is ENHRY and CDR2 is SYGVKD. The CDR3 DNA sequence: TGTGCCATCGGGGGGGGAGTCTCTGGGGCCAACGTCCTGACTTTC. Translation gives CAIGGGVSGANVLTF.

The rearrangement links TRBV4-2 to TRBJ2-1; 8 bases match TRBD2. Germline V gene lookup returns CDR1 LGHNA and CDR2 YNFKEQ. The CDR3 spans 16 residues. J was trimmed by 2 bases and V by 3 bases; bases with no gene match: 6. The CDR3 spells CASSQIGGGPYNEQFF. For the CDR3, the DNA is TGTGCCAGCAGCCAGATAGGCGGGGGGCCCTACAATGAGCAGTTCTTC.

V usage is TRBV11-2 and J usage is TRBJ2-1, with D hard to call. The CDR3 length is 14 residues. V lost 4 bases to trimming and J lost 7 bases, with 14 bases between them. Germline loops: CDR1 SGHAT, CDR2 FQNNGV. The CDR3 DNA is TGTGCCAGCAGCTCCACGTTAAACCGAAATGAGCAGTTCTTC. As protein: CASSSTLNRNEQFF.

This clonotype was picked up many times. The CDR3: CASSDKPGTSWDEQFF. The CDR3, as DNA: TGTGCCAGCAGTGACAAGCCAGGGACCTCGTGGGATGAGCAGTTCTTC. The rearrangement joins TRBV6-4 to TRBJ2-1; D possibly uses TRBD1 or TRBD2 (5 bases each). There are 16 residues in the CDR3. Looked up from germline, CDR1 is MRHNA and CDR2 is SNTAGT. Trimming cost V 2 bases and J 8 bases, with 19 bases left between them.

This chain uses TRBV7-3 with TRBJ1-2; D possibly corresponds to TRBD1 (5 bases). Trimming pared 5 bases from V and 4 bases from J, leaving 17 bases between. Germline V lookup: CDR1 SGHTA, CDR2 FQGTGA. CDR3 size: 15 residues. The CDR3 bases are TGTGCCAGCAGCCCGGGGCTTCCGATCGGCTATGGCTACACCTTC. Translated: CASSPGLPIGYGYTF.

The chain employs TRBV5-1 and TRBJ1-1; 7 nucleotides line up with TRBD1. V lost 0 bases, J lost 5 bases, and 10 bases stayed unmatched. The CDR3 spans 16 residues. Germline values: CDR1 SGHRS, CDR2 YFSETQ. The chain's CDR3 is CASSLARGRVRTEAFF. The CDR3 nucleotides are TGCGCCAGCAGCTTGGCGAGGGGGCGGGTAAGGACTGAAGCTTTCTTT.

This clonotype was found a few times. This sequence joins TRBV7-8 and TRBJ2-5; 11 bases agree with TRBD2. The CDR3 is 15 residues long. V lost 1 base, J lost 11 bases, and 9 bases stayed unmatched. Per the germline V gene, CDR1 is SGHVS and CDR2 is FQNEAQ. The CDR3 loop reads CASSLGLAGNNEQYF. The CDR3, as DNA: TGTGCCAGCAGCTTAGGACTAGCGGGAAACAATGAGCAGTACTTC.

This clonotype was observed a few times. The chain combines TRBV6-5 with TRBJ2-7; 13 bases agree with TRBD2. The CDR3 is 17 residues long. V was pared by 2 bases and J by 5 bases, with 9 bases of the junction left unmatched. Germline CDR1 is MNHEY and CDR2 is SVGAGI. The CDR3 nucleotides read TGTGCCAGCAGTTACGCTCCCGGACTAGCGGGAGTTAACGAGCAGTACTTC. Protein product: CASSYAPGLAGVNEQYF.

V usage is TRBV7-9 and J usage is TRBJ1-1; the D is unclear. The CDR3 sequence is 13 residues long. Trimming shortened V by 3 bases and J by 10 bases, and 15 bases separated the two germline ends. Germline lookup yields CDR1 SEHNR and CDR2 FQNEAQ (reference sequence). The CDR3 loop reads CASSFRSAVGAFF. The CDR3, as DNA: TGTGCCAGCAGCTTTAGGAGCGCTGTTGGAGCTTTCTTT.

The CDR3 DNA reads as TGCAGTGCTAGAGATGTTGTGGGTTCCACTGAAGCTTTCTTT. Its protein product is CSARDVVGSTEAFF. This chain connects TRBV20-1 to TRBJ1-1; no firm D call. CDR1 and CDR2 from the germline V gene are DFQATT and SNEGSKA (reference sequence). V lost 0 bases, J lost 4 bases, and 12 bases lay in between. This CDR3 region has 14 residues.

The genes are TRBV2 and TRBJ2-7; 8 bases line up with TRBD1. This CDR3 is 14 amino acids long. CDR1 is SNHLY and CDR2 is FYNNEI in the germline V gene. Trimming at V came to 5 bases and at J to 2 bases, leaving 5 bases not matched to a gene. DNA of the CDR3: TGTGCCAGCAGTCGACAGGGGAGGACCTACGAGCAGTACTTC. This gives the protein CASSRQGRTYEQYF.

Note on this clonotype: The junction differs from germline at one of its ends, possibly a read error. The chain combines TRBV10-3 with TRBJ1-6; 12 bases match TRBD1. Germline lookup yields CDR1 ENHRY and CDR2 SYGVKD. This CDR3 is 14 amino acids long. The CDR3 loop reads CAIKGTGGGSPLHF. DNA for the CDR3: TGTGCCATCAAGGGGACAGGGGGCGGTTCACCCCTTCACTTT.

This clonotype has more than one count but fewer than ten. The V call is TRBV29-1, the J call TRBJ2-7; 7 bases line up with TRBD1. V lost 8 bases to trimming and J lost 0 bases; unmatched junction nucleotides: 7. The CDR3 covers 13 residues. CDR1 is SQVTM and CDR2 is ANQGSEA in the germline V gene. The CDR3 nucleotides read TGCAGCACCGGAACAGGGGTCTCCTACGAGCAGTACTTC. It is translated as CSTGTGVSYEQYF.

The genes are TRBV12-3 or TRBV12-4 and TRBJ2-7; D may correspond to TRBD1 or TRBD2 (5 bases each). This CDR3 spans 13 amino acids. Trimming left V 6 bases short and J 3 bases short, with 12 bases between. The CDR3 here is CASRSGRFYEQYF. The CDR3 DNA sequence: TGTGCCAGCAGGTCGGGACGGTTCTACGAGCAGTACTTC.

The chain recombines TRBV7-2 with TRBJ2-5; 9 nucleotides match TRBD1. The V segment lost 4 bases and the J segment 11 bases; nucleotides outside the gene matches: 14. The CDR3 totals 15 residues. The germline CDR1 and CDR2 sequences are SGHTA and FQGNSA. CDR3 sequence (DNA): TGTGCCAGCAGCTCATCCGGGACAGGGATTTTTGAGCAGTACTTC. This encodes CASSSSGTGIFEQYF.

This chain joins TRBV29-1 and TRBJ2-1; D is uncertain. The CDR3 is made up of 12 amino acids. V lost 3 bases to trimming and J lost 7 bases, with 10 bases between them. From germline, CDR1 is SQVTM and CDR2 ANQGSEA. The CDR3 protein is CSVDVALNEQFF. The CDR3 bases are TGCAGCGTTGACGTGGCTTTGAATGAGCAGTTCTTC.

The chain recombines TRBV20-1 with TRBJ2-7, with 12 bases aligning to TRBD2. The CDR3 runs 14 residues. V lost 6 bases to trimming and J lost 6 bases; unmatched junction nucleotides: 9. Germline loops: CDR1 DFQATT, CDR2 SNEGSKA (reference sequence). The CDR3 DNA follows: TGCAGTGCCCGTAGGACTAGCGGGGCCCTCGAGCAGTACTTC. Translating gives CSARRTSGALEQYF.

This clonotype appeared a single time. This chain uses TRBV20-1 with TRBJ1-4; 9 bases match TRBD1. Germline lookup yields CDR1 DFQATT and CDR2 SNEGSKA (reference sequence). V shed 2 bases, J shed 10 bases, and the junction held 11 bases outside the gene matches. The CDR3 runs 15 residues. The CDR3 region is CSARPSSTGGRKLFF. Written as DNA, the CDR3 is TGCAGTGCTAGACCTTCCTCGACAGGGGGAAGAAAACTGTTTTTT.

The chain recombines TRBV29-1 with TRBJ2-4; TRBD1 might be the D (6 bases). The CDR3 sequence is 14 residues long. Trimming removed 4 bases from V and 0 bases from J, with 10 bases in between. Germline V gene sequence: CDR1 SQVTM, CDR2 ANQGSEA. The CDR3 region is CSVAGQLAKNIQYF. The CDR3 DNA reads TGCAGCGTTGCGGGACAATTAGCCAAAAACATTCAGTACTTC.

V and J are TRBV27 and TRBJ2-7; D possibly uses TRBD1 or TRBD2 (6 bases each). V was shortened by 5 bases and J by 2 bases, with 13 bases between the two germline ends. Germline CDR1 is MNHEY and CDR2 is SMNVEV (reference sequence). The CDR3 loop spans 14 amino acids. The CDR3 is CASSPNREAYEQYF. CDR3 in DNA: TGTGCCAGCAGTCCGAACAGGGAGGCCTACGAGCAGTACTTC.